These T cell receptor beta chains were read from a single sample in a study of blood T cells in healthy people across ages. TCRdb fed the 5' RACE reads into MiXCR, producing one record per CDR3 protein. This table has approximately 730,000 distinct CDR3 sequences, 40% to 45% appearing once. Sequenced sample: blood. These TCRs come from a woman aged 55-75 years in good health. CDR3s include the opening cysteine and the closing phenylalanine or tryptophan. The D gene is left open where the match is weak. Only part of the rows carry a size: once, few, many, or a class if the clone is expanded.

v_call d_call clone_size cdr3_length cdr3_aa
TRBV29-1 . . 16 CSVGLWGKSSYNEQFF
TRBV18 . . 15 CASSPNEGSGNIQYF
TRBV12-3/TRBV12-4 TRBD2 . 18 CASSPGTSALSSYNEQFF
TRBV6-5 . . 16 CASSYSGGGARNEQFF
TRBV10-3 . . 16 CAISDSGARSGNTIYF
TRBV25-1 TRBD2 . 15 CASSEGRLAEETQYF
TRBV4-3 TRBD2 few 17 CASSQDSSGFSYNEQFF
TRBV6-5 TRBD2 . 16 CASSYSLAGAYNEQFF
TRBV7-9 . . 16 CASSSRGAQNTGELFF
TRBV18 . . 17 CASSPPRVDSSTDTQYF
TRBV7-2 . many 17 CASSLVLSDSGANVLTF
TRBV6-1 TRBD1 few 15 CASTDRGHSTDTQYF
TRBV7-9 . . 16 CASSLDVGGGNQPQHF
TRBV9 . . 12 CASSARNGGYTF
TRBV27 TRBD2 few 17 CASRKPGTSGRTDTQYF
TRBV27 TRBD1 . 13 CASSVYRGYGYTF
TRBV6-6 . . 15 CASNPRGTRTYEQYF
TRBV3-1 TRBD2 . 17 CASSPRSWTSGVNEPFF
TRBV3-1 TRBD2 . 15 CASSQAGTSSYEQYF
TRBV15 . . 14 CATSRARDPYEQYF
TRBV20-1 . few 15 CSAIETGFSYNEQFF
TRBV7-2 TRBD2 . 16 CASSLPAGTSVNEQYF
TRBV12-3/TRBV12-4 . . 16 CASSTHPPATNEKLFF